These 5 T cell receptor beta chains were sequenced from one sample in a study of blood T cell repertoires in COVID-19. The protocol was immunoSEQ multiplex PCR, while the TCRdb copy is restricted to in-frame clones and leaves out a portion. The top ten clones hold 1.4% to 1.5% of a sample with about 430,000 clones, around nine tenths of them seen once. Sequencing was done on a sample of PBMCs or T cells enriched from blood (not recorded which). The receptors were gathered from a woman under 30 who had been exposed to COVID-19.

The rearrangement uses TRBV7-2 and TRBJ1-1; 8 positions agree with TRBD1. After removal of 4 bases from V and 0 bases from J, the junction contained 7 bases not matched to a gene. The CDR3 has 16 residues. Germline V CDR1 and CDR2: SGHTA, FQGNSA. CDR3 amino acids: CASSSRQGLMNTEAFF. CDR3 DNA sequence: TGTGCCAGCAGCTCCCGACAGGGGTTGATGAACACTGAAGCTTTCTTT.

The rearrangement uses TRBV30 and TRBJ1-4; no reliable D call. Germline V gene lookup returns CDR1 GTSNPN and CDR2 SVGIG (reference sequence). This CDR3 has 13 amino acids. V dropped 0 bases and J dropped 5 bases, with 7 bases sitting between them. CDR3 residues: CAWSVQHNEKLFF. The CDR3 DNA sequence: TGTGCCTGGAGTGTACAGCACAATGAAAAACTGTTTTTT.

This clone showed up many times. This rearrangement joins TRBV28 to TRBJ2-1, with 9 bases matching TRBD1. The V segment lost 8 bases and the J segment 6 bases; nucleotides outside the gene matches: 11. The CDR3 extends over 15 amino acids. From germline, CDR1 is MDHEN and CDR2 SYDVKM. The CDR3 spells CASCRDRELGNEQFF. CDR3 coding DNA: TGTGCCAGCTGCCGGGACAGGGAGCTGGGCAATGAGCAGTTCTTC.

This clone was counted a single time. This chain links TRBV10-1 with TRBJ2-7; D possibly corresponds to TRBD2 (6 bases). Germline-derived CDR1 and CDR2 are WNHNN and SYGVQD (reference sequence). The CDR3 has 14 residues. The V end was cut by 0 bases, the J end by 2 bases, with 8 bases between. The CDR3 nucleotides are TGCGCCAGCAGTGAGTCTAGCGGACCCTACGAGCAGTACTTC. Its protein is CASSESSGPYEQYF.

The chain joins TRBV3-1 (or the pseudogene TRBV3-2) to TRBJ1-6; TRBD1 agrees at 7 bases. The CDR3 has 16 amino acids. Looked up from germline, CDR1 is LGHDT and CDR2 is YNNKEL (reference sequence). With V trimmed by 4 bases and J by 6 bases, 9 bases remained unmatched. In DNA, the CDR3 is TGTGCCAGCAGCCTCGGGACAGCTAGGGCTAATTCACCCCTCCACTTT. Amino acid sequence: CASSLGTARANSPLHF.